These T cell receptor beta chains were read from a single sample in a study of beta chain features in type 1 diabetes. The data were produced by immunoSEQ multiplex PCR, yet TCRdb's version contains in-frame clones alone and is incomplete. The repertoire includes under 300,000 clones, around a quarter of them detected once, and around 4% sits in the top ten. Sequencing input: central memory CD4+ T cells from blood. The receptors come from a man aged 30-40 years in good health. CDR3s include the opening cysteine and the closing phenylalanine or tryptophan. The order of the fields is V gene, J gene, clone size, D gene, CDR3 DNA, CDR3 protein. The D gene is left open where the match is weak. Clone sizes are given selectively: once, few, many, or a class where the clone is expanded.

>TRBV15|TRBJ2-1|NA|NA
TGTGCCACCAGCAGGCAGGGCCATGAGCAGTTCTTC
CATSRQGHEQFF
>TRBV28|TRBJ2-6|NA|TRBD2
TGTGCCAGCAAGGCGGGAGTAGGCTCTGGGGCCAACGTCCTGACTTTC
CASKAGVGSGANVLTF
>TRBV7-9|TRBJ2-5|many|NA
TGTGCCAGCAACCCCCTCGGGGTTCCGCAGTACTTC
CASNPLGVPQYF
>TRBV7-9|TRBJ2-7|NA|NA
TGTGCCAGCAGCTTCGAAGAACAGGGATCCTACGAGCAGTACTTC
CASSFEEQGSYEQYF
>TRBV7-9|TRBJ2-6|few|NA
TGTGCCAGCAGCGCACGGGTCTCTGGGGCCAACGTCCTGACTTTC
CASSARVSGANVLTF
>TRBV30|TRBJ2-1|once|TRBD2
TGTGCCTGGAAATCCAGCGGGGGCTCACTGGGGGCGCAGTTCTTC
CAWKSSGGSLGAQFF
>TRBV29-1|TRBJ2-1|NA|NA
TGCAGCGTTGTAATACGCAATGAGCAGTTCTTC
CSVVIRNEQFF
>TRBV7-2|TRBJ2-7|few|NA
TGTGCCAGCAGCTTAGACTACTACACCTACGAGCAGTACTTC
CASSLDYYTYEQYF
>TRBV10-1|TRBJ2-3|few|NA
TGCGCCAGCAAAGCGGACAACACAGATACGCAGTATTTT
CASKADNTDTQYF
>TRBV5-1|TRBJ2-1|few|NA
TGCGCCAGCAGCTCTTTTCAATCCGGGGCCTACAATGAGCAGTTCTTC
CASSSFQSGAYNEQFF
>TRBV30|TRBJ2-5|NA|NA
TGTGCCTGGAGTTCCTTTTCAGGGAAAGAGACCCAGTACTTC
CAWSSFSGKETQYF
>TRBV9|TRBJ2-3|NA|TRBD2
TGTGCCAGCAGCGTGGGCGCTAGCGGGGACCTCACAGATACGCAGTATTTT
CASSVGASGDLTDTQYF
>TRBV7-6|TRBJ2-1|many|NA
TGTGCCAGCAGCCCGTCCGGGACGCACAATGAGCAGTTCTTC
CASSPSGTHNEQFF
>TRBV15|TRBJ1-6|NA|NA
TGTGCCACCAGCAGAGGGGGAAGTAATTCACCCCTCCACTTT
CATSRGGSNSPLHF
>TRBV30|TRBJ2-5|few|NA
TGTGCCTGGAGTCTCCGAGACAGGGGTTTTAGGGCGGGGGGCCAAGAGACCCAGTACTTC
CAWSLRDRGFRAGGQETQYF
>TRBV5-1|TRBJ2-4|many|NA
TGCGCCAGCAGCTTGACCGGGACGAGGGAAAACATTCAGTACTTC
CASSLTGTRENIQYF
>TRBV27|TRBJ2-4|few|TRBD2
TGTGCCAGCAGCCCCCAGGCGCCCCTTCCGACTAGCGGGAATACCAAAAACATTCAGTACTTC
CASSPQAPLPTSGNTKNIQYF
>TRBV7-9|TRBJ1-3|few|TRBD1
TGTGCCAGCAGCTCGCCCCCAGGGGGGCGCGGAAACACCATATATTTT
CASSSPPGGRGNTIYF